This T cell receptor (beta chain) was recovered during a study of long-term antiretroviral therapy in people with HIV (dated by TCRdb to the early 2020s). About the full investigation: The earliest samples were collected approximately a decade before the 2015 WHO recommendation for immediate ART, a period when ART was typically delayed until CD4 counts fell. A retrospective serial study tested whether changes in peripheral blood TRB repertoire composition and diversity were associated with ART initiation and durable HIV suppression. The cohort contributed roughly 200 cryopreserved PBMC samples from about 29 adults with confirmed HIV infection, collected serially over a mean of approximately six years (range 1-12). About 35% of the 30 participants with HIV were female. No cross-contamination during QIAcube processing turned up in test extractions that ran a monoclonal T-cell line alongside 33 polyclonal samples.

Inclusion was restricted to participants for whom at least one PBMC sample before ART initiation and at least two post-ART samples were available. All participants with HIV were treated in the United States of America. Cryopreserved samples of about 0.95-11 million PBMC were thawed and washed before DNA extraction. At the time of the earliest PBMC sample, participants with HIV were aged between roughly 20 and 55 years. PBMC samples were contributed by each participant from 1-4 timepoints before ART initiation and 2-8 timepoints after ART initiation, with a median of 7 samples. For every participant, serial HIV viral load, CD4+ T-cell count, ART history and demographic data were obtained. Genomic DNA was extracted from unsorted PBMC with a Qiagen kit on a QIAcube, processed in batches of 12 samples. Findings and caveats that apply to the study as a whole: Limited PBMC availability meant only the TCR beta chain was sequenced, without alpha chain pairing. The repertoire was dominated across all time points by expanded TRB clones identified before ART initiation, although this dominance was seen to fluctuate and to decrease in many PLHIV after ART. Inferences about post-ART repertoire changes are limited because no data were available on ART adherence, viral resistance or therapy changes. Starting ART was linked to a significant rise in TRB diversity, yet even with long-term ART the diversity remained significantly lower than in transplant donor controls. The samples span the years 2004 to 2017, and the ART regimens used may be less effective than current regimens. Compared with controls, HIV repertoires had narrower CDR3 length ranges, and the network structure pointed to an antigen-experienced repertoire that shifted only slightly toward naive after ART. Unsorted PBMC were profiled instead of sorted CD4+ and CD8+ T cells because pre-ART samples had limited cell numbers.

Comment on this clone: Its target antigen remains unknown. No base-level quality is on record; no much larger clone is a single base apart.

The junction shows trimming of 5 bases on V and 2 bases on J, plus 11 bases between the germline ends. The germline V gene provides CDR1 MDHEN and CDR2 SYDVKM. The CDR3 runs 14 residues from the cysteine to the phenylalanine. The DNA shown is the 42-base CDR3, in frame from base 1. The immunoSEQ hsTCRB v3.0 assay was used at survey level resolution for TRB variable region sequencing. The target sequencing depth for TRB was about 40,000-50,000 T-cell genomes per sample. Pooled TRB libraries were sequenced on an Illumina MiSeq with a v3 150-cycle kit. The authors processed their data as follows. Repertoire analysis was run in R within a reproducible Nextflow workflow that covered QC, data transformation and analysis. Custom analyses were implemented in LymphoSeq2, an R package for AIRR-Seq data exploration. Four samples that yielded fewer than 5000 total TRB sequences were excluded, so that around 190 HIV repertoires were analyzed. Of the approximately 190 retained HIV repertoires, approximately 60 were collected before and 120 to 130 after ART initiation. Repertoires were downsampled to 5000 TRB nucleotide sequences, and summary statistics were averaged over 100 downsampling iterations. The analysis kept only TRB sequences whose CDR3 regions were at least seven amino acids long. Two measures captured diversity: a Shannon entropy-derived clonality score and the Gini coefficient. In the repertoire networks, any two of the top 5000 CDR3 amino acid sequences were connected whenever the two sequences differed by an edit distance of one. Antigen specificity groups and MHC restriction were predicted for TRB CDR3 amino acid sequences with GLIPH2. To flag known associations with CMV, EBV, HIV or tissue antigens, CDR3 amino acid sequences were compared against VDJdb and McPAS-TCR. Pre-ART, post-ART and control groups were compared with Wilcoxon signed-rank tests and Holm-Bonferroni correction. As stored in TCRdb, this immuneACCESS dataset retains in-frame rearrangements with V and J assigned. A fraction of the clones does not appear; measured against another copy, unresolved V genes explain less than half of the discrepancy, and the remainder lacks a known reason. That table is the source of V, J and clone size, and D and trimming were worked out from the DNA. The sample table contains 11,000 or so clones; only one count was recorded for roughly 80% of them. 13% of the sample goes to the ten largest clones.

The sample was unsorted PBMCs, taken 1.2 years after starting antiretroviral therapy. The chain uses TRBV28 and TRBJ2-3, and possibly TRBD1, on 5 matching bases. The clonotype comes from a man between 35 and 55 years old with HIV. The nucleotide sequence reads TGTGCCAGCAGTGAGCAGGGAAACACAGATACGCAGTATTTT. The encoded protein is CASSEQGNTDTQYF.